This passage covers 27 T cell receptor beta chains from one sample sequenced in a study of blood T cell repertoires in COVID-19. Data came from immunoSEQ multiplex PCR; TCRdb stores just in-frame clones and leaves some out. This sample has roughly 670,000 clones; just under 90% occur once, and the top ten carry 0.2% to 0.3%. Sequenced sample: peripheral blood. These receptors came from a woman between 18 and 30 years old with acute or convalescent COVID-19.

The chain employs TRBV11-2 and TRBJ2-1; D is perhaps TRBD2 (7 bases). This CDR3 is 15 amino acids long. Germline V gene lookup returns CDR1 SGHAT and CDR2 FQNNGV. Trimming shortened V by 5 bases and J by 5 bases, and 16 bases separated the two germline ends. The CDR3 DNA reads TGTGCCAGCAGCACGCCGCGGGGGCGGGACAATGAGCAGTTCTTC. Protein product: CASSTPRGRDNEQFF.

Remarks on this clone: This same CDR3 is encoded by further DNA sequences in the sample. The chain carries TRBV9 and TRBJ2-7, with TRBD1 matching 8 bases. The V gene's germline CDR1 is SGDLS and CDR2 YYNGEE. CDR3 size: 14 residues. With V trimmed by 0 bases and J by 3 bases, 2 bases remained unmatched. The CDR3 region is CASSVGTGIYEQYF. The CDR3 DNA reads TGTGCCAGCAGCGTAGGGACAGGGATCTACGAGCAGTACTTC. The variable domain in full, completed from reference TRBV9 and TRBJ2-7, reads DSGVTQTPKHLITATGQRVTLRCSPRSGDLSVYWYQQSLDQGLQFLIQYYNGEERAKGNILERFSAQQFPDLHSELNLSSLELGDSALYFCASSVGTGIYEQYFGPGTRLTVT.

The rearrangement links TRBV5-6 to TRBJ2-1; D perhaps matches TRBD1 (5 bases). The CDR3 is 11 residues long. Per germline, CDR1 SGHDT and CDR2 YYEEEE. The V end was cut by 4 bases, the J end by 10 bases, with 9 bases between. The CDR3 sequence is CASSVSGEQFF. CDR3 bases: TGTGCCAGCAGCGTCTCAGGGGAGCAGTTCTTC.

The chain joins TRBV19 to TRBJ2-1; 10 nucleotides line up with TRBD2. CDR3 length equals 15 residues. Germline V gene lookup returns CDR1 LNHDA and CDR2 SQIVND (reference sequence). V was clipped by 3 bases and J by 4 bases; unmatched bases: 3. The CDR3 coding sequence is TGTGCCAGTAGTATCAGCGGGGGGGTGTACAATGAGCAGTTCTTC. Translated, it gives CASSISGGVYNEQFF.

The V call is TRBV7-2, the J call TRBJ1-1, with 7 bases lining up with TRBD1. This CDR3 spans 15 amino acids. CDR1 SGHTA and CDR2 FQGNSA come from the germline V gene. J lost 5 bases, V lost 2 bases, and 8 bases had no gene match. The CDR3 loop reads CASSLRPSGGTEAFF. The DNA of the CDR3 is TGTGCCAGCAGCTTAAGACCTTCAGGGGGAACTGAAGCTTTCTTT.

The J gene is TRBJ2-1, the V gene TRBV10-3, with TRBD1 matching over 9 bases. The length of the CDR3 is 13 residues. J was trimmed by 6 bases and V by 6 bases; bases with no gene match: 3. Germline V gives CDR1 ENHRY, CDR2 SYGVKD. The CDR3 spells CAIRLDRGNEQFF. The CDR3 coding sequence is TGTGCCATCAGGCTGGACAGGGGCAATGAGCAGTTCTTC.

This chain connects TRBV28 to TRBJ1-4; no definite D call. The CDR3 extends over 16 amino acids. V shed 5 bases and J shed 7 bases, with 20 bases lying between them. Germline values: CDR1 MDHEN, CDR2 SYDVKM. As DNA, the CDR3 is TGTGCCAGCAGTCTCCCTTTGGGGATGGGAGGTGAAAAACTGTTTTTT. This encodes CASSLPLGMGGEKLFF.

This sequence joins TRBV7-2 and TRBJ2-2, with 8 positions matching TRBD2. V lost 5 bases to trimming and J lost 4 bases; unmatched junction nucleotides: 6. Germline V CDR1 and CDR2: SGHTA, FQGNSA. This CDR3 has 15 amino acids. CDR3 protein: CASSTAGVGTGELFF. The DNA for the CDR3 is TGTGCCAGCAGCACAGCGGGGGTCGGCACCGGGGAGCTGTTTTTT. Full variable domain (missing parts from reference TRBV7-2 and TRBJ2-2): GAGVSQSPSNKVTEKGKDVELRCDPISGHTALYWYRQSLGQGLEFLIYFQGNSAPDKSGLPSDRFSAERTGGSVSTLTIQRTQQEDSAVYLCASSTAGVGTGELFFGEGSRLTVL.

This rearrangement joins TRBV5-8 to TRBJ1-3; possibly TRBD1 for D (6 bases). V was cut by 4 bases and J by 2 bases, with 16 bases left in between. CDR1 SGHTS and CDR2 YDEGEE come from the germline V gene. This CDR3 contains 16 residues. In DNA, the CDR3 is TGTGCCAGCAGCCTCCCTGGACAGCGCCCTGGAAACACCATATATTTT. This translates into CASSLPGQRPGNTIYF.

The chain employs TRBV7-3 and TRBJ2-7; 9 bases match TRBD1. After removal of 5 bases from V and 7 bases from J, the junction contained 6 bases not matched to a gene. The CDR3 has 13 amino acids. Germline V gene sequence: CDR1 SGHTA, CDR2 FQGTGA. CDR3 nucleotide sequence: TGTGCCAGCAGCCCCGGGACAGGGACTGAGCAGTACTTC. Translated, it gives CASSPGTGTEQYF.

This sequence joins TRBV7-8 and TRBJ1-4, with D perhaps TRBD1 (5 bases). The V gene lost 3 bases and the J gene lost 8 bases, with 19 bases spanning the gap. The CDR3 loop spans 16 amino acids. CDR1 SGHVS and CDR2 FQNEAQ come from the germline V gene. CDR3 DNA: TGTGCCAGCAGCTTTAGTTTGGACACCCCCGGAGAAAAACTGTTTTTT. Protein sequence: CASSFSLDTPGEKLFF.

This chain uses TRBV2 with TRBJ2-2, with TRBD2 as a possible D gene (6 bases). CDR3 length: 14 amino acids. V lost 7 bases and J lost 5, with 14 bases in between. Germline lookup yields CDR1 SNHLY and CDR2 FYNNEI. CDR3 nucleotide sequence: TGTGCCAGCAACCTCGGGACTTCAACCGGGGAGCTGTTTTTT. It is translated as CASNLGTSTGELFF.

CDR3 region: CSVSGGLYEQYF. The DNA of the CDR3 is TGCAGCGTGTCAGGGGGTCTGTACGAGCAGTACTTC. The chain links TRBV29-1 to TRBJ2-7, with 7 bases that match TRBD1. The germline CDR1 and CDR2 sequences are SQVTM and ANQGSEA. The CDR3 spans 12 residues. V was pared by 6 bases and J by 4 bases, with 6 bases of the junction left unmatched.

The CDR3 DNA reads as TGCGCCAGCAGCCAAGACCCCCTAAGCACAGATACGCAGTATTTT. Translated: CASSQDPLSTDTQYF. The chain has TRBV4-3 and TRBJ2-3; D unclear. V was pared by 0 bases and J by 0 bases, with 7 bases between. The CDR3 is made up of 15 amino acids. Germline V CDR1 and CDR2: LGHNA, YSLEER.

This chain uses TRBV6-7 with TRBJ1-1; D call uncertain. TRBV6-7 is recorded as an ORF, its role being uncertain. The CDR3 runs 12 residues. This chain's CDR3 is CAMASANTEAFF. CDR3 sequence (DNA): TGTGCAATGGCCAGTGCGAACACTGAAGCTTTCTTT.

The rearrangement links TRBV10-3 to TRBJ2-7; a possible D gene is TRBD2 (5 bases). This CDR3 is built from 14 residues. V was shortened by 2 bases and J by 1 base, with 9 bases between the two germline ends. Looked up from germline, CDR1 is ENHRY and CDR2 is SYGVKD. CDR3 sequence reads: CAISEGLASYEQYF. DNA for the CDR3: TGTGCCATCAGTGAGGGGCTAGCTTCCTACGAGCAGTACTTC.

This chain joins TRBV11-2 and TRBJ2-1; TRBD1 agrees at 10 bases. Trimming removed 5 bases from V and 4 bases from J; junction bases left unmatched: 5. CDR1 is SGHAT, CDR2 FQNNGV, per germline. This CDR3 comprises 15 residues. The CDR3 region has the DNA TGTGCCAGCAGCCTCGGACAGGGGGGATACAATGAGCAGTTCTTC. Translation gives CASSLGQGGYNEQFF.

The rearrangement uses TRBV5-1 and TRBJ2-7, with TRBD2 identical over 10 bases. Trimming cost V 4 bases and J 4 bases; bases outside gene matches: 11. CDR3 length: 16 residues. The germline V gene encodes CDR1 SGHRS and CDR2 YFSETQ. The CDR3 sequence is CASSDRTPGLAYEQYF. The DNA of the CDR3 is TGCGCCAGCAGCGATCGTACCCCGGGACTAGCGTACGAGCAGTACTTC.

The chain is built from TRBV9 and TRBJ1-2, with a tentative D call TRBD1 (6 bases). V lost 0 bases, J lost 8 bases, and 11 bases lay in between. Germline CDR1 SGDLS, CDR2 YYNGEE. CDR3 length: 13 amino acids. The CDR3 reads CASSVVQGRGYTF. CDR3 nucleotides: TGTGCCAGCAGCGTAGTACAGGGCCGGGGCTACACCTTC.

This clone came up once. Here the CDR3 reads CASKERAGRGIGSYNSPLHF. CDR3 sequence (DNA): TGTGCCAGTAAAGAAAGGGCAGGGCGAGGAATTGGTTCCTATAATTCACCCCTCCACTTT. The chain combines TRBV19 with TRBJ1-6, with D possibly TRBD1 on 5 matching bases. V was pared by 7 bases and J by 1 base, with 26 bases between. Germline lookup yields CDR1 LNHDA and CDR2 SQIVND (reference sequence). The CDR3 consists of 20 residues.

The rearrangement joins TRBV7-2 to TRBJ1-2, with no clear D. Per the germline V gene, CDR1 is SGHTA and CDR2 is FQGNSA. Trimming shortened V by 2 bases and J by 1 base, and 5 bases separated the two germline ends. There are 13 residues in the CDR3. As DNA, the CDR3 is TGTGCCAGCAGCTTACCTTATAACTATGGCTACACCTTC. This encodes CASSLPYNYGYTF. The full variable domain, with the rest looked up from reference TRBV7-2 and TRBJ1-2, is GAGVSQSPSNKVTEKGKDVELRCDPISGHTALYWYRQSLGQGLEFLIYFQGNSAPDKSGLPSDRFSAERTGGSVSTLTIQRTQQEDSAVYLCASSLPYNYGYTFGSGTRLTVV.

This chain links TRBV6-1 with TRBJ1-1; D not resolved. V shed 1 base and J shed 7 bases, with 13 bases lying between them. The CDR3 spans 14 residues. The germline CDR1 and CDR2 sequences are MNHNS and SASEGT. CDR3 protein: CASSEGAGFREAFF. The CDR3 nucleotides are TGTGCCAGCAGTGAAGGGGCGGGGTTTCGTGAAGCTTTCTTT.

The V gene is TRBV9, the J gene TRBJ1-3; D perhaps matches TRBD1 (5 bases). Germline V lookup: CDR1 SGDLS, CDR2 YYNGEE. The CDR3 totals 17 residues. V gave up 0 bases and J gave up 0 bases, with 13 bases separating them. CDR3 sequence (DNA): TGTGCCAGCAGCGTAGAAGAGGGGAGGAACTCTGGAAACACCATATATTTT. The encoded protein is CASSVEEGRNSGNTIYF.

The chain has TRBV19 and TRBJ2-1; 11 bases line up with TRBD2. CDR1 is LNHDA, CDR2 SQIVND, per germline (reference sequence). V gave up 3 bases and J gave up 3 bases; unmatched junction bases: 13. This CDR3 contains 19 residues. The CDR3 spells CASSISLLSGGDNYNEQFF. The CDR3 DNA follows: TGTGCCAGTAGTATTTCCCTCCTTAGCGGGGGGGACAACTACAATGAGCAGTTCTTC.

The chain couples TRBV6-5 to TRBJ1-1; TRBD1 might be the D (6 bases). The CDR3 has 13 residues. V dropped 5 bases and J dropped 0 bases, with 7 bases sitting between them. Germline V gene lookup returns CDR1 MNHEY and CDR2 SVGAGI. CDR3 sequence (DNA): TGTGCCAGCAGTCAGGGGTTGAACACTGAAGCTTTCTTT. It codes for CASSQGLNTEAFF.

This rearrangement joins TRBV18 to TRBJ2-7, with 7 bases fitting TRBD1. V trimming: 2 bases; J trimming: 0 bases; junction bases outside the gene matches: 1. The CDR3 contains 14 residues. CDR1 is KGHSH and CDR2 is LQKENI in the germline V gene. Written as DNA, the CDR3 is TGTGCCAGCTCACCAGGGGACAGCTCCTACGAGCAGTACTTC. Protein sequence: CASSPGDSSYEQYF.

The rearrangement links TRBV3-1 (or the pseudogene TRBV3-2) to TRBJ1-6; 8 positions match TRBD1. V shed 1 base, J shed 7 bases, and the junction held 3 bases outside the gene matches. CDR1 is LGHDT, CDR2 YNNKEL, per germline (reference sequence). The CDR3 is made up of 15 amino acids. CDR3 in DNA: TGTGCCAGCAGCCAAGGAGACAGGGGAAATTCACCCCTCCACTTT. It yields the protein CASSQGDRGNSPLHF.